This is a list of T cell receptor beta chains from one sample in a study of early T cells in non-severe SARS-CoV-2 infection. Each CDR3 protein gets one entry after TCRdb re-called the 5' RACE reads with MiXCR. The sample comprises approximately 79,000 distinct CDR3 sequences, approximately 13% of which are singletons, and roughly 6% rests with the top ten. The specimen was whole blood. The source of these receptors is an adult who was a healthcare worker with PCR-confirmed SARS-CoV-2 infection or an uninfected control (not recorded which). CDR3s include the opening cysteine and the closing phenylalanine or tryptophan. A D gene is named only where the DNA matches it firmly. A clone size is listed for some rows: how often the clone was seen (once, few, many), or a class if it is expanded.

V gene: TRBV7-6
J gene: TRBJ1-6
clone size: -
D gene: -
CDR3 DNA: TGTGCCAGCAGCTTAAGAGGGGACTCACCCCTCCACTTT
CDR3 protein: CASSLRGDSPLHF

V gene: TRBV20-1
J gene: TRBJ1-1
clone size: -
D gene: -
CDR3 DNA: TGCAGTGCTAGTCACCTCGAGGGTTTTGAAGCTTTCTTT
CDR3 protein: CSASHLEGFEAFF

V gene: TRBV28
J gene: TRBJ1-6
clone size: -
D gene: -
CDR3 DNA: TGTGCCAGCAGCCGCCTCCGCTCCGAGGCCCTCCACTTT
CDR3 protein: CASSRLRSEALHF

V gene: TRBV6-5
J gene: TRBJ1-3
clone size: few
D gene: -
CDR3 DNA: TGTGCCAGCAGTTACGCTCCGGGAGCGGGAAACACCATATATTTT
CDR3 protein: CASSYAPGAGNTIYF

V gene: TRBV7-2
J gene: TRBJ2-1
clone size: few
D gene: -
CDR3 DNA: TGTGCCAGCAGCTTTGGACTCGACTCCTACAGTGAGCAGTTCTTC
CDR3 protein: CASSFGLDSYSEQFF

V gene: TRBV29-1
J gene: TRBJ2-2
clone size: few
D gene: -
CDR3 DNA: TGCAGCGTTGGGGACACCGGGGAGCTGTTTTTT
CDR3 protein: CSVGDTGELFF

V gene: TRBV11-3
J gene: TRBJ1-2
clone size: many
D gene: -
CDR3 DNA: TGTGCCAGCAGCTTAACGGCAGGGAAAAGGGGCAACTATGGCTACACCTTC
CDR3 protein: CASSLTAGKRGNYGYTF

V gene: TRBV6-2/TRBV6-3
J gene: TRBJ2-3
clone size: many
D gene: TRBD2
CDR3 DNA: TGTGCCATCCAAGGACTAGCGGGGGGACCCACAGATACGCAGTATTTT
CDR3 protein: CAIQGLAGGPTDTQYF

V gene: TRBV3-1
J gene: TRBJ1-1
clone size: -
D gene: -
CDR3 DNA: TGTGCCAGCAGCCAGGGACTTGGTGAAGCTTTCTTT
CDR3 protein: CASSQGLGEAFF

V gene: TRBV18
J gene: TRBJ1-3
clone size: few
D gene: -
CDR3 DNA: TGTGCCAGCTCACCGTCCTTCACAGCCTCTGGAAACACCATATATTTT
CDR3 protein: CASSPSFTASGNTIYF

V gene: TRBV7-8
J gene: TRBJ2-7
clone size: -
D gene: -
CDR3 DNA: TGTGCCAGCAGCTACTCCGGGGCCTACGAGCAGTACTTC
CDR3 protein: CASSYSGAYEQYF

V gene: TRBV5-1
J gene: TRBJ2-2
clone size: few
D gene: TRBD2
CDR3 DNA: TGCGCCAGCAGCTTGCGACCGGGACTAGCGACGGGGGAGCTGTTTTTT
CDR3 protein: CASSLRPGLATGELFF

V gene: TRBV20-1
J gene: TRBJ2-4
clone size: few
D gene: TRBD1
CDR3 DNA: TGCAGTGCTAGAGTCCAGGGGGTAGCCAAAAACATTCAGTACTTC
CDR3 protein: CSARVQGVAKNIQYF

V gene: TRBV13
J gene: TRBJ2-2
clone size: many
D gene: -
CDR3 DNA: TGTGCCAGCAGCTGGGGCCTAGCGACCACCGGGGAGCTGTTTTTT
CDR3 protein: CASSWGLATTGELFF

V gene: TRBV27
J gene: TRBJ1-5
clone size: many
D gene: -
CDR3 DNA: TGTGCCAGCAGTCCCCGGGACAGCAATCAGCCCCAGCATTTT
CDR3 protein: CASSPRDSNQPQHF